The text below deals with one T cell receptor beta chain. Its antigen is currently unknown. The CDR3 consists of 15 residues. Germline CDR1 and CDR2: MGHRA and YSYEKL. Trimming shortened V by 2 bases and J by 1 base, and 12 bases separated the two germline ends. The entry originates in a study of cytomegalovirus exposure and HLA in healthy donors. The PCR employed 60 Vbeta primers together with 13 Jbeta primers. TCRdb's table, derived via immunoSEQ multiplex PCR, lists solely in-frame clones and lacks some. The table includes fewer than 100,000 clones, approximately 72% detected once. Study results and caveats: V- and J-gene trimming of TCR beta was linked (in a later analysis) to a missense DCLRE1C variant. A cluster of highly shared sequence variants was likely a sequencing artifact.

The TCR comes from a woman aged 40 to 50 in good health and CMV-seropositive. Sequenced input: PBMCs. The chain is built from TRBV4-1 and TRBJ2-7, with a weak D call TRBD1 (5 bases). CDR3 in amino acids: CASSQPRGGSYEQYF. Here the CDR3 DNA reads TGCGCCAGCAGCCAACCAAGGGGCGGATCCTACGAGCAGTACTTC.